The clone carrying this TCR beta chain was picked up a small number of times. As yet, its antigen is unknown. This record comes from a study of T-cell reconstitution after alpha-beta-depleted transplantation in children. General observations from the study: Reported findings indicate that, about two months after transplant, alpha-beta T cells came from several hundred expanded clones, which were derived from non-depleted graft cells.

A library of TCRbeta sequences, prepared with unique molecular identifiers, was generated. TCRdb called the PCR reads again in MiXCR, with one record for every CDR3 protein. Counted here are almost 500,000 distinct CDR3 sequences, about 10% occurring once; the ten biggest clones make up just over 2%. This clonotype was sampled from a child aged 2 to 15 with inherited bone marrow failure, due to receive a stem cell transplant. Sequencing used PBMCs, obtained before TCRalphabeta/CD19-depleted stem cell transplant.

The CDR3 loop is CASSASGQGATTNYGYTF. In DNA form, the CDR3 reads TGTGCCAGCAGCGCATCTGGACAGGGGGCGACTACTAACTATGGCTACACCTTC. The genes are TRBV9 and TRBJ1-2; the match to TRBD1 covers 11 bases. Germline V gives CDR1 SGDLS, CDR2 YYNGEE. This CDR3 has 18 amino acids. V was pared by 3 bases and J by 0 bases, with 10 bases of the junction left unmatched.